This T cell receptor beta chain derives from a study of T cells in localized non-small cell lung cancer (dated by TCRdb to the early 2020s). In the study overall: T cell repertoires of 236 early-stage NSCLC patients were analyzed, with tumors being compared against uninvolved tumor-adjacent lungs. The cohort consisted of around 250 treatment-naive NSCLC patients whose localized lung tumors had been resected. Of the NSCLC patients, about 130 were male and approximately 110 were female, and the mean age was approximately 64 years. Here is what the overall study found, with its caveats: The highest T cell clonality was observed in uninvolved tumor-adjacent lung, where clonality exceeded that of tumor, suggesting that antigenic responses were more focused in uninvolved tumor-adjacent lung. A median of roughly 60 of the top 100 tumor clones turned up in the paired uninvolved adjacent lung, and 25 to 30 of those clones also ranked among the top 100 of that same adjacent lung. Higher T cell density in blood was associated with longer overall survival, whereas higher clonality in adjacent lung was associated with shorter survival. Because multi-region tumor sequencing was not done, intratumor heterogeneity could not be ruled out. Because the study design was exploratory, TCR variables were selected using unadjusted p-values without false-discovery rate correction.

Worth noting for this clone: The antigen this receptor binds is unknown. Base qualities are not recorded, but no much larger clone differs from it by a single base.

At diagnosis, peripheral blood, uninvolved tumor-adjacent lung and tumor were collected and were preserved as a mix of fresh-frozen and FFPE material. For TCR repertoire profiling, blood samples were analyzed in the form of peripheral blood mononuclear cells. The immunoSEQ Assay was used to sequence TCR beta CDR3 regions from DNA. The study's processing was this. T cell density was computed as TCR beta template counts normalized to usable DNA estimated by amplifying housekeeping genes. Richness was estimated with the preseqR package, extrapolating to 400,000 templates for PBMC samples and 120,000 templates for tissue samples. Clonality was calculated as one minus Pielou's evenness. To identify tissue-enriched TCRs, differential abundance testing was run on productive amino-acid clonotypes with a minimum total count of 5 and an alpha of 0.1. The Jaccard Index and the Morisita Overlap Index were used to measure how much the repertoires overlapped between compartments. GLIPH clustered TCR beta CDR3s with public tetramer-defined viral CDR3s; viral motifs required at least three viral sequences plus V-gene enrichment. TCRdb holds this immuneACCESS table with in-frame rearrangements only. Some clones are missing; in checked studies, unresolved V genes explain under half, and the rest has no known cause. From that table come the V and J calls and clone size; the DNA was used to work out D and trimming. The sample table holds tens of thousands of clones, of which roughly nine tenths were seen once. The ten biggest clones cover nearly 2% of the sample.

This material consisted of peripheral blood, taken before any cancer treatment. The receptor was derived from a woman aged 35-75 years with stage I lung adenocarcinoma.

The encoded CDR3 is CSVTGVGASYEQYF. The sequenced DNA: TGCAGCGTGACAGGGGTGGGAGCCTCCTACGAGCAGTACTTC. Recombination joined TRBV29-1 with TRBJ2-7; the central 8 bases match TRBD1. The germline V and J ends show losses of 6 bases and 0 bases respectively, and no gene match explains 7 bases of the junction. The CDR3 contains 14 residues, cysteine and phenylalanine counted. Only CDR3 DNA is held: 42 bases, read in frame from base 1. The germline V gene yields SQVTM for CDR1 and ANQGSEA for CDR2.